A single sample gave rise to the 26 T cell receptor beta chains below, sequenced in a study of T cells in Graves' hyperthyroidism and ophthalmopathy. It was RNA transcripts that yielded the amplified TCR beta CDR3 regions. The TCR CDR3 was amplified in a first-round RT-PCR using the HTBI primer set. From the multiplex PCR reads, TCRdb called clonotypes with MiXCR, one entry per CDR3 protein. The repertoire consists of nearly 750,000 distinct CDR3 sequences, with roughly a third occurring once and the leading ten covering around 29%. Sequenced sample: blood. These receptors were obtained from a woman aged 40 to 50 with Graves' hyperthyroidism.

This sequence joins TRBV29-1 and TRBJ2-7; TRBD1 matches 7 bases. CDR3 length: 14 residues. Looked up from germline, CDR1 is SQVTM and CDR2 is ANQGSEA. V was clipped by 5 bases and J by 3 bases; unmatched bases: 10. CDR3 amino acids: CSVLRPGGVYEQYF. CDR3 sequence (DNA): TGCAGCGTTCTCCGGCCAGGGGGTGTCTACGAGCAGTACTTC.

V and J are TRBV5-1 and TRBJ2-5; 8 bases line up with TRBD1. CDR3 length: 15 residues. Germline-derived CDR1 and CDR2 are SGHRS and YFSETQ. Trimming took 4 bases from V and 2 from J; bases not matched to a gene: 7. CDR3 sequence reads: CASSEGQVDQETQYF. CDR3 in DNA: TGCGCCAGCAGCGAGGGACAGGTCGATCAAGAGACCCAGTACTTC.

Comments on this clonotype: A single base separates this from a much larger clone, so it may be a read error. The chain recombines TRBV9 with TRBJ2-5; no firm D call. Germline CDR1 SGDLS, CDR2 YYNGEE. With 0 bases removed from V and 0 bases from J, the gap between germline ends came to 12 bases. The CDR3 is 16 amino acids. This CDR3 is CASSVAMGRYQETQYF. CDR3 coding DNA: TGTGCCAGCAGCGTAGCTATGGGCAGGTACCAAGAGACCCAGTACTTC.

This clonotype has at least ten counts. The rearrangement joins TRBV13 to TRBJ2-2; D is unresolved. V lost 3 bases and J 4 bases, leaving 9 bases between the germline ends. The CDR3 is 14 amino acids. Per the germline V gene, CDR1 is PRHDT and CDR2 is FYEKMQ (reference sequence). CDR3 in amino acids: CASSFLGSTGELFF. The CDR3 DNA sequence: TGTGCCAGCAGCTTTCTAGGAAGCACCGGGGAGCTGTTTTTT.

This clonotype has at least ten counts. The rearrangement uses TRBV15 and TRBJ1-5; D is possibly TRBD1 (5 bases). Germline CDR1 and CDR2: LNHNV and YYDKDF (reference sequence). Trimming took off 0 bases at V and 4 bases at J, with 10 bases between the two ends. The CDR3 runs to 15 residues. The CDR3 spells CATSRDLGENQPQHF. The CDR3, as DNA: TGTGCCACCAGCAGAGATCTAGGGGAGAATCAGCCCCAGCATTTT.

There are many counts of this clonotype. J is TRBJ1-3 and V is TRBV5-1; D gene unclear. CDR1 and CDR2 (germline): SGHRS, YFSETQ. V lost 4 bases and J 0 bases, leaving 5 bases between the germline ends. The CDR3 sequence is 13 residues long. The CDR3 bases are TGCGCCAGCAGCCAAAGCTCTGGAAACACCATATATTTT. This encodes CASSQSSGNTIYF. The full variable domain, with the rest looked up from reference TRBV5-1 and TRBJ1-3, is KAGVTQTPRYLIKTRGQQVTLSCSPISGHRSVSWYQQTPGQGLQFLFEYFSETQRNKGNFPGRFSGRQFSNSRSEMNVSTLELGDSALYLCASSQSSGNTIYFGEGSWLTVV.

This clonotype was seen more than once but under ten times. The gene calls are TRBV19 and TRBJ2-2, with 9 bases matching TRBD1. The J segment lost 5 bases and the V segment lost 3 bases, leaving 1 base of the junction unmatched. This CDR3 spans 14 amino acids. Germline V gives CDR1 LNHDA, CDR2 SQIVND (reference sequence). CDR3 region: CASSIGQGTGELFF. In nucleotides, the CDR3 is TGTGCCAGTAGTATCGGACAGGGGACCGGGGAGCTGTTTTTT.

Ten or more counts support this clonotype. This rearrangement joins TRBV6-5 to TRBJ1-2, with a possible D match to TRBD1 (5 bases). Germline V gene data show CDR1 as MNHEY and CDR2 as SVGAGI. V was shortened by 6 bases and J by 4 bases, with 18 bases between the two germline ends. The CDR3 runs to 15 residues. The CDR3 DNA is TGTGCCAGCAGCCCAACAGGATCTGGAGGCTATGGCTACACCTTC. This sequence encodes CASSPTGSGGYGYTF.

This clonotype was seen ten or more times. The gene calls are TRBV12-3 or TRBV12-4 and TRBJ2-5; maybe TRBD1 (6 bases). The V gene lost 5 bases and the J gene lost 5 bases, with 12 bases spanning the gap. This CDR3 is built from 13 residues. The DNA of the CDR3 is TGTGCCAGCAGTCGTACAACAGGGGAGACCCAGTACTTC. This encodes CASSRTTGETQYF.

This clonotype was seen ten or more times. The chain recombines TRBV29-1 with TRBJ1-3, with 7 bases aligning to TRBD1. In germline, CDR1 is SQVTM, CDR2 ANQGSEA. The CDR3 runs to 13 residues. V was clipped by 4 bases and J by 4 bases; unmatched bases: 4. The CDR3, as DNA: TGCAGCGTTGCGACAGGGAGAGGAAACACCATATATTTT. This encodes CSVATGRGNTIYF.

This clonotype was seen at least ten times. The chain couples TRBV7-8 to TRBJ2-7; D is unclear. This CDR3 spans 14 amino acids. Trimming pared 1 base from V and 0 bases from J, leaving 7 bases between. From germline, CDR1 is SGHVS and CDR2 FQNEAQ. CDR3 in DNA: TGTGCCAGCAGCTTAGGGAGAGGCTCCTACGAGCAGTACTTC. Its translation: CASSLGRGSYEQYF.

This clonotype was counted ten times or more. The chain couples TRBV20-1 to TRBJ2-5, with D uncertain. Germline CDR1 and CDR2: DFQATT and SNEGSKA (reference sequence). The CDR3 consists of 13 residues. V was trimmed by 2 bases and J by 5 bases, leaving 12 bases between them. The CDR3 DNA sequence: TGCAGTGCTAGAAGGATGGGGTTCGAGACCCAGTACTTC. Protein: CSARRMGFETQYF.

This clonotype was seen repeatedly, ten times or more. CDR3 DNA sequence: TGTGCCAGCAGCTTAGTGGGGACTAGCGGTTTCTACGAGCAGTACTTC. Translating it yields CASSLVGTSGFYEQYF. J is TRBJ2-7 and V is TRBV7-2; 11 positions agree with TRBD2. The CDR3 runs to 16 residues. Trimming removed 1 base from V and 3 bases from J; junction bases left unmatched: 5. The germline CDR1 and CDR2 sequences are SGHTA and FQGNSA.

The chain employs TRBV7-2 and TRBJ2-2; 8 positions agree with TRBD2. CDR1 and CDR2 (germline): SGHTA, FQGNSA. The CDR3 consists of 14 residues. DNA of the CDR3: TGTGCTATCCTAGCGGGCCTTAACACCGGGGAGCTGTTTTTT. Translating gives CAILAGLNTGELFF.

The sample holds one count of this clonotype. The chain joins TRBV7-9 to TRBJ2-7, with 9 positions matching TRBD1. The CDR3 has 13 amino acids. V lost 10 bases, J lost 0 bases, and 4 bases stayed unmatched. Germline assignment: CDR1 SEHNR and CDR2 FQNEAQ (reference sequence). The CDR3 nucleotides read TGTGCCATCAGGGGACAGGGCTCCTACGAGCAGTACTTC. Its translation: CAIRGQGSYEQYF.

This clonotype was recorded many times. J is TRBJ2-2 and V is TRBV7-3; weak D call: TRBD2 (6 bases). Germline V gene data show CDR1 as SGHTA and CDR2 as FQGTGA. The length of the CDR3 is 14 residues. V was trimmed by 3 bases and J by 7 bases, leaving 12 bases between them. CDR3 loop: CASSLQTRGGELFF. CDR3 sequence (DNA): TGTGCCAGCAGCTTGCAGACTAGAGGCGGGGAGCTGTTTTTT. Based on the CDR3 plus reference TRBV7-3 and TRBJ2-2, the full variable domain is GAGVSQTPSNKVTEKGKYVELRCDPISGHTALYWYRQSLGQGPEFLIYFQGTGAADDSGLPNDRFFAVRPEGSVSTLKIQRTERGDSAVYLCASSLQTRGGELFFGEGSRLTVL.

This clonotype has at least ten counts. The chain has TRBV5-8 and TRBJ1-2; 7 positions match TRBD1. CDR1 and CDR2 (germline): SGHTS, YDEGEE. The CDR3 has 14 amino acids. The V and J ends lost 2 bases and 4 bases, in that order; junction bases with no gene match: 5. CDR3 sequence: CASSLAGGIYGYTF. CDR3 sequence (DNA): TGTGCCAGCAGCTTAGCAGGGGGTATCTATGGCTACACCTTC.

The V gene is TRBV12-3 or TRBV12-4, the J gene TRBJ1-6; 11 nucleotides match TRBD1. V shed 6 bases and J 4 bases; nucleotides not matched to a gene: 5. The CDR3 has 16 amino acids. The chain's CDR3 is CASSPGQGVYNSPLHF. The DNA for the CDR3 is TGTGCCAGCAGCCCGGGACAGGGGGTTTATAATTCACCCCTCCACTTT.

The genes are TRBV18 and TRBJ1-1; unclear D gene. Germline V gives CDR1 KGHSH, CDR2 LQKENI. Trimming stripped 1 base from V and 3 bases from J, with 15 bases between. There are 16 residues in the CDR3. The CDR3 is CASSPLEYVWDTEAFF. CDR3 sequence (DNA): TGTGCCAGCTCACCACTTGAATATGTGTGGGACACTGAAGCTTTCTTT.

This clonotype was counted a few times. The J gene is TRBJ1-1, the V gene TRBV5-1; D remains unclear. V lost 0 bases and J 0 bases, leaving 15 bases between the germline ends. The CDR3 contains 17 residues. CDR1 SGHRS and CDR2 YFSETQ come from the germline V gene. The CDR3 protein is CASSLVGRRYMNTEAFF. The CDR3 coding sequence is TGCGCCAGCAGCTTGGTAGGCAGGCGATACATGAACACTGAAGCTTTCTTT.

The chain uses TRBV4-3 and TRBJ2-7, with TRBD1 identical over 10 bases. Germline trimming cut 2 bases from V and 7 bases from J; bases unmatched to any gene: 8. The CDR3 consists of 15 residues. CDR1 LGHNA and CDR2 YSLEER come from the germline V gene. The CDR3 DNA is TGCGCCAGCAGCCAAAGGACAGGGGGAGTTTGGGAGCAGTACTTC. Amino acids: CASSQRTGGVWEQYF.

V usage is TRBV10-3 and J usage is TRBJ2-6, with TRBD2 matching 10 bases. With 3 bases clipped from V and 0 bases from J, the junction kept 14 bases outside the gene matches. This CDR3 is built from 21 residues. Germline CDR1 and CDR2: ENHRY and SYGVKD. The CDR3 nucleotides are TGTGCCATCAGTGAAAACCACAGGACTAGCGGACTACTCTCTGGGGCCAACGTCCTGACTTTC. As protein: CAISENHRTSGLLSGANVLTF.

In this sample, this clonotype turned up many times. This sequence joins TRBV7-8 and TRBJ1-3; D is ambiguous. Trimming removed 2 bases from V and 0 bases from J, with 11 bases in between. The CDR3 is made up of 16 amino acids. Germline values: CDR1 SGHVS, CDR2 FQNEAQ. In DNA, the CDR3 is TGTGCCAGCAGCTTAAGGGCATTAGACTCTGGAAACACCATATATTTT. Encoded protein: CASSLRALDSGNTIYF.

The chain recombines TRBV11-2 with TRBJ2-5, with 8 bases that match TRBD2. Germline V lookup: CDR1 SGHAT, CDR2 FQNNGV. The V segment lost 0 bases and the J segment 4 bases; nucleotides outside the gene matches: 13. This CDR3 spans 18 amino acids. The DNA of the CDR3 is TGTGCCAGCAGCTTAGAGGTCTGGGGGAGCGGGAGAGGAGAGACCCAGTACTTC. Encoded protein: CASSLEVWGSGRGETQYF.

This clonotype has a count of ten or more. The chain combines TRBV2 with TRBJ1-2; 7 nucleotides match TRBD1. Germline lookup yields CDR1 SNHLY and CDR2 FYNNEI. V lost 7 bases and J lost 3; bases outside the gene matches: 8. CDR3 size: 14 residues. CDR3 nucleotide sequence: TGTGCCAGCACCGGACAGGACGGCGACTATGGCTACACCTTC. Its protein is CASTGQDGDYGYTF.

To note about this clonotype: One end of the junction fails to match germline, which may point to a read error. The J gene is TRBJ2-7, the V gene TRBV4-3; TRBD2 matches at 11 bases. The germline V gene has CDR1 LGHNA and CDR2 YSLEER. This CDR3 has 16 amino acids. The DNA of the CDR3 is TGCGCCAGCAGCCAAGATGGTAGCGGGGGGGATTACGAGCATTACTTC. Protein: CASSQDGSGGDYEHYF.